This T cell receptor (beta chain) is drawn from a study of blood T cell repertoires in COVID-19. The CDR3 is 14 amino acids. V lost 0 bases, J lost 6 bases, and 11 bases lay in between. Germline assignment: CDR1 MNHNS and CDR2 SASEGT. This table comes from immunoSEQ multiplex PCR, and its TCRdb copy is limited to in-frame clones, with some not included. The table shows tens of thousands of clones, with about 85% occurring only once. The TCR originated in a male donor with acute or convalescent COVID-19. What was sequenced was peripheral blood. The chain recombines TRBV6-1 with TRBJ1-2; D ambiguous. CDR3 residues: CASSEAAGGDGYTF. For the CDR3, the DNA is TGTGCCAGCAGTGAAGCGGCAGGCGGGGATGGCTACACCTTC.